Listed below are T cell receptor beta chains from one sample, sequenced in a study of blood T cell repertoires in COVID-19. Using immunoSEQ multiplex PCR, the repertoire was profiled, and TCRdb retains in-frame clones only, with some absent. This table holds some 78,000 clones, over 80% found once. The sequencing input was peripheral blood. These receptors came from a man aged 60 to 75 with active or convalescent COVID-19. Both conserved end residues are part of each CDR3.

J gene: TRBJ2-7; V gene: TRBV6-1; CDR3 protein: CASSPGQTRYEQYF
J gene: TRBJ1-6; V gene: TRBV4-1; CDR3 protein: CASSRGTGSYNSPLHF
J gene: TRBJ1-2; V gene: TRBV19; CDR3 protein: CASSLRQGYGYTF
J gene: TRBJ2-2; V gene: TRBV7-7; CDR3 protein: CASSPEGGQITGELFF
J gene: TRBJ2-7; V gene: TRBV11-2; CDR3 protein: CASSLQGSTYEQYF
J gene: TRBJ2-2; V gene: TRBV4-2; CDR3 protein: CASSQGGLAVTGELFF
J gene: TRBJ1-2; V gene: TRBV5-1; CDR3 protein: CASSLDLQLYGYTF
J gene: TRBJ1-1; V gene: TRBV6-5; CDR3 protein: CASSYSTGMNTEAFF
J gene: TRBJ2-6; V gene: TRBV19; CDR3 protein: CASSIAGGRIPGANVLTF
J gene: TRBJ2-7; V gene: TRBV14; CDR3 protein: CASSQDRVWSRGDSYEQYF
J gene: TRBJ2-7; V gene: TRBV6-5; CDR3 protein: CASSYRVGTSGGEQYF
J gene: TRBJ1-1; V gene: TRBV9; CDR3 protein: CASSPTGGPNTEAFF
J gene: TRBJ1-2; V gene: TRBV21-1; CDR3 protein: CARGGARGGYTF
J gene: TRBJ1-1; V gene: TRBV6-5; CDR3 protein: CATLSVNTEAFF
J gene: TRBJ1-6; V gene: TRBV19; CDR3 protein: CASSGIWTGYDSPLHF
J gene: TRBJ2-6; V gene: TRBV9; CDR3 protein: CASSVAIDSYSGANVLTF
J gene: TRBJ2-2; V gene: TRBV5-4; CDR3 protein: CASSRETGGNTGELFF